This TCR beta chain was sequenced during a study of cytomegalovirus exposure and HLA in healthy donors. It was with 60 Vbeta and 13 Jbeta primers that the PCR ran. Original handling: A later analysis tallied tens of millions of unique TCR beta chains, about 11 million of them shared. Libraries were prepared by immunoSEQ multiplex PCR; TCRdb keeps only in-frame clonotypes and omits some of them. Clone size and the V and J calls come from that table; the DNA yielded D and trimming. The sample comprises around 130,000 clones, 65% to 85% of which are singletons, and roughly 1.2% rests with the top ten. Germline V gene sequence: CDR1 LNHDA, CDR2 SQIVND (reference sequence). The ends were cut back, 4 bases at V and 6 bases at J, with 13 bases in the middle. The CDR3 is 13 residues long.

The sequenced sample was PBMCs. The TCR sequence derives from a boy under 18 in good health and CMV-seronegative. The genes are TRBV19 and TRBJ2-7; D is unresolved. DNA for the CDR3: TGTGCCAGTAGTACGCTTGAGGTCCCCGAGCAGTACTTC. It yields the protein CASSTLEVPEQYF.